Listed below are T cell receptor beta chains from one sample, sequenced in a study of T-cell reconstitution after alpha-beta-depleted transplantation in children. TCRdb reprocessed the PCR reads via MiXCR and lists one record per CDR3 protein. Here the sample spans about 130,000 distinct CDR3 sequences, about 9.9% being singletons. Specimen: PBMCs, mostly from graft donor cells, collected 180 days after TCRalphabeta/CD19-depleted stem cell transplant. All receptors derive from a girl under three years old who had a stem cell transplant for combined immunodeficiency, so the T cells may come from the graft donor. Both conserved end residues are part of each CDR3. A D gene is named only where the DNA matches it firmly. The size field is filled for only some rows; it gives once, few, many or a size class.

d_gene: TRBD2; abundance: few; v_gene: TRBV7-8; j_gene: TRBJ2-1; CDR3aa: CASSPRWTSGRAKEQFF; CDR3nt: TGTGCCAGCAGCCCCCGATGGACTAGCGGGAGGGCAAAGGAGCAGTTCTTC
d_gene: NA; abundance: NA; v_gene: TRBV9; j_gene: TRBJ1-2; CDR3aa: CASSVVAGPYGYTF; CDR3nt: TGTGCCAGCAGCGTAGTAGCAGGACCCTATGGCTACACCTTC
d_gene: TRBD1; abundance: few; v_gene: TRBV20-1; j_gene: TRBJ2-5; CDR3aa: CSVGGETGVRETQYF; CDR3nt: TGCAGTGTTGGAGGGGAGACAGGGGTGCGCGAGACCCAGTACTTC
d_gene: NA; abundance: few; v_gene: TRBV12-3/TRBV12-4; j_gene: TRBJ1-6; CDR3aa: CASSLGPNNNSPLHF; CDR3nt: TGTGCCAGCAGTTTGGGACCTAACAACAATTCACCCCTCCACTTT
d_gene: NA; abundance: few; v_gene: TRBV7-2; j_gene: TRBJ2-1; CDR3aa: CASSLSVASSYNEQFF; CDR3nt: TGTGCCAGCAGCTTATCGGTCGCGAGCTCCTACAATGAGCAGTTCTTC
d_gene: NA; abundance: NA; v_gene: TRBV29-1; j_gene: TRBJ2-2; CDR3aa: CSVEAAGGELFF; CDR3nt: TGCAGCGTTGAAGCGGCGGGCGGGGAGCTGTTTTTT
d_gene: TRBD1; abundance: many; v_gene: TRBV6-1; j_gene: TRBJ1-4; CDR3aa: CASSEGGGAGTGEKLFF; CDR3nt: TGTGCCAGCAGTGAAGGCGGAGGGGCCGGGACAGGTGAAAAACTGTTTTTT
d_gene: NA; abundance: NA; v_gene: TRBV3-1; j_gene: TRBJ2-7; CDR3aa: CASSQDRSSYEQYF; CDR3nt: TGTGCCAGCAGCCAAGACAGATCCTCCTACGAGCAGTACTTC
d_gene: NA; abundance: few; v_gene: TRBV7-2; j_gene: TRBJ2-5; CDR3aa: CASSPWGPTQETQYF; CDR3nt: TGTGCCAGCAGCCCCTGGGGACCGACGCAAGAGACCCAGTACTTC
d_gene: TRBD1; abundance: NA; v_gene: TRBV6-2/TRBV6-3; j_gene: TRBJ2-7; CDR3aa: CASSYSYMDRASYEQYF; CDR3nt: TGTGCCAGCAGTTACTCTTACATGGACAGGGCCTCCTACGAGCAGTACTTC
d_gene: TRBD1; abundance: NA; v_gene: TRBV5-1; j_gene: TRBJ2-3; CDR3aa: CASSWTGKGGTDTQYF; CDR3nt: TGCGCCAGCAGCTGGACAGGGAAAGGGGGCACAGATACGCAGTATTTT